This T cell receptor (beta chain) was sequenced in a study of T cell responses to AZD1222 COVID-19 vaccine. The repertoire was sequenced with immunoSEQ multiplex PCR; TCRdb's copy has only in-frame clones and lacks some. The sample contains some 200,000 clones, around nine tenths of which appear only once. The CDR3 is 15 amino acids. CDR1 SGHTA and CDR2 FQGNSA come from the germline V gene. The V and J ends lost 5 bases and 6 bases, in that order; junction bases with no gene match: 5. The study, taken as a whole, reports: Among those given AZD1222, only five to seven were seropositive at baseline. The span of vaccine-associated CD4 TCRs extended across spike, with dominance at 160-218 and 743-854.

A note on this clone: Its antigen is unknown.

Sequenced material: peripheral blood, taken 28 days after the second dose of the MenACWY control vaccine. This sequence joins TRBV7-2 and TRBJ2-3, with TRBD2 matching 13 bases. This TCR was sampled from an adult who received the MenACWY meningococcal vaccine as a control. The CDR3 region is CASSRRTSGGDTQYF. As DNA, the CDR3 is TGTGCCAGCAGCAGACGGACTAGCGGGGGTGATACGCAGTATTTT.